This TCR beta chain was captured in a study of blood T cell repertoires in COVID-19. Study-level background: Samples came from the United States, Italy and Spain, spanning acute and convalescent COVID-19. T cells, B-cell-depleted T cells, or PBMCs supplied cDNA or gDNA.

V gave up 0 bases and J gave up 2 bases, with 7 bases separating them. Germline V gene sequence: CDR1 MNHEY, CDR2 SVGAGI. This CDR3 has 14 amino acids. As processed by the authors: Reference gene primer amplification yielded estimated nucleated cell counts. Only in-frame clones appear in the TCRdb table, and some are missing; sequencing was by immunoSEQ multiplex PCR. The V and J calls and clone size come from that table; D and trimming were worked out from the DNA. Altogether 25,000 to 35,000 clones are present, more than 70% being singletons, with the ten largest covering roughly 7%. This rearrangement joins TRBV6-5 to TRBJ1-2; no clear D. The sequence was obtained from a human donor in a cohort sampled during active COVID-19. The sample taken for sequencing was peripheral blood. This chain's CDR3 is CASSYSEANYGYTF. DNA for the CDR3: TGTGCCAGCAGTTACTCGGAAGCGAACTATGGCTACACCTTC.